Only a few counts were recorded for the clone carrying this T cell receptor (beta chain). Its antigen remains unidentified. The germline V gene encodes CDR1 SNHLY and CDR2 FYNNEI. The CDR3 covers 16 residues. Trimming shortened V by 2 bases and J by 2 bases, and 13 bases separated the two germline ends. This specimen comes from a study of vaccination effects on CD4 cells after COVID-19. Study-wide findings and caveats: Researchers reported few convalescent patients and no early post-infection timepoints in the study. Vaccine-induced clones in healthy vaccinees cross-reacted with common cold coronaviruses in only 1 of 255 cases. Substantial clonal contraction characterized both infection- and vaccine-induced clones late after vaccination.

Using viral peptide pools, the ViraFEST assay grew out antigen-specific CD4+ T cells prior to sequencing. The authors isolated CD4+ T cells after around 11 days of culture. None of the vaccinated had previously contracted SARS-CoV-2, and their nucleocapsid antibodies tested negative. Cultivation was performed at a few million PBMC per well with approximately 9 IU/ml IL-2 and around 10 ug/ml peptides added. Libraries were prepared by immunoSEQ multiplex PCR; TCRdb keeps only in-frame clonotypes and omits some of them. The sample holds 20,000 to 25,000 clones; approximately 70% are singletons and the top ten take about 9.7%.

The starting material was CD4+ T cells from PBMCs cultured with HCoV-NL63 spike peptides, obtained before COVID-19 vaccination. The sequence derives from a human donor who received a COVID-19 vaccine. The chain combines TRBV2 with TRBJ2-1; D not certain. The CDR3, as DNA: TGTGCCAGCAGTGAAATTCGGGCGTCCACCTACAATGAGCAGTTCTTC. This translates into CASSEIRASTYNEQFF.